This TCR beta chain was sequenced for a study of OX40 agonist ivuxolimab in advanced cancers. In the study overall: Ivuxolimab, which targeted the costimulatory receptor OX40 (CD134), was an agonistic, fully human IgG2 monoclonal antibody. Intravenous ivuxolimab was administered to patients every 2 weeks at six dose levels: 0.01, 0.1, 0.3, 1.5, 3 and 10 mg/kg. Of the roughly 52 dose-escalation patients, hepatocellular carcinoma was present in roughly 19, melanoma in some 15, renal cell carcinoma in 9 and head and neck cancer in 9. In the dose-escalation cohort, 75% to 85% of patients were male, and the mean age was approximately 60 years with a range of roughly 20 to 79. Patients were allowed to have had prior anti-PD-1, anti-PD-L1 or anti-CTLA-4 therapy, and approximately 40% of the dose-escalation patients had been treated with checkpoint inhibitors. Partial responses were achieved by three dose-escalation patients, of whom one had hepatocellular carcinoma and two had cutaneous melanoma. Peripheral TCRbeta sequencing was intended to test whether TCR sequence diversity was altered and clonal T-cell expansion was caused by ivuxolimab. The paper describes the monotherapy dose-escalation part (N of about 52 patients) of the phase I trial of ivuxolimab. Broader findings and caveats from the paper: Clonal expansion of both CD4+ and CD8+ blood T cells was observed from baseline to week 6 at doses 0.1 to 3.0 mg/kg. Low levels of normalized T-cell clonal expansion were also shown by some nonresponding patients. Which antigens the clonally expanded peripheral T cells were specific for was not determined. Partial responders in the 0.1-3.0 mg/kg groups had among the lowest normalized peripheral clonal expansion, especially among CD8+ T cells. On average, CD8+ T cells showed more expanded clones than CD4+ T cells after ivuxolimab.

The trial excluded patients who had a history of autoimmune disease or who were on systemic immunosuppression. Peripheral blood for TCR sequencing was drawn from every dose cohort at baseline, at cycle 4 day 1 and at cycle 7 day 1. Samples were obtained from an open-label, multicenter, first-in-human phase I dose-escalation trial of ivuxolimab. Adults with locally advanced or metastatic melanoma, renal cell carcinoma, hepatocellular carcinoma or head and neck squamous cell carcinoma were enrolled in the trial. Before TCR sequencing, CD4+ T cells and CD8+ T cells were sorted from peripheral blood as separate populations. Genomic DNA was isolated from the sorted cells so that the TCRbeta CDR3 region could be sequenced. The immunoSEQ Assay was used to sequence the TCRbeta CDR3 regions. Drawn from immuneACCESS, this table holds only the in-frame rearrangements with V and J called that TCRdb kept. Clones are partly lost; checked studies trace under half to an unresolved V gene and leave the rest unexplained. A total of 80,000 to 90,000 clones appear in this sample, about 81% of them only once. Clones ranked in the top ten supply 1.5% to 2% of the sample.

Measured from the cysteine to the phenylalanine, the CDR3 is 15 residues long. Only the CDR3 portion is preserved as DNA: 45 bases, with reading frame beginning at the first base. Trimming leaves V shorter by 3 bases and J shorter by 1 base, with the junction holding 2 bases beyond the gene matches. The germline V gene (reference sequence) gives CDR1 as MNHEY and CDR2 as SMNVEV. On this clone itself: The clone's antigen remains unknown. The input lacks base qualities; no much larger clone sits a single base away.

This chain is built from TRBV27 and TRBJ2-2; TRBD2 matches 7 bases in the middle. The sequencing here drew on CD4+ or CD8+ T cells sorted from blood, taken in a trial of the OX40 agonist ivuxolimab. This TCR came from an adult with an advanced solid tumor such as melanoma, head and neck, liver or kidney cancer. The CDR3 protein: CASSFERGNTGELFF. At the DNA level, the sequence is TGTGCCAGCAGTTTTGAGCGGGGGAACACCGGGGAGCTGTTTTTT.